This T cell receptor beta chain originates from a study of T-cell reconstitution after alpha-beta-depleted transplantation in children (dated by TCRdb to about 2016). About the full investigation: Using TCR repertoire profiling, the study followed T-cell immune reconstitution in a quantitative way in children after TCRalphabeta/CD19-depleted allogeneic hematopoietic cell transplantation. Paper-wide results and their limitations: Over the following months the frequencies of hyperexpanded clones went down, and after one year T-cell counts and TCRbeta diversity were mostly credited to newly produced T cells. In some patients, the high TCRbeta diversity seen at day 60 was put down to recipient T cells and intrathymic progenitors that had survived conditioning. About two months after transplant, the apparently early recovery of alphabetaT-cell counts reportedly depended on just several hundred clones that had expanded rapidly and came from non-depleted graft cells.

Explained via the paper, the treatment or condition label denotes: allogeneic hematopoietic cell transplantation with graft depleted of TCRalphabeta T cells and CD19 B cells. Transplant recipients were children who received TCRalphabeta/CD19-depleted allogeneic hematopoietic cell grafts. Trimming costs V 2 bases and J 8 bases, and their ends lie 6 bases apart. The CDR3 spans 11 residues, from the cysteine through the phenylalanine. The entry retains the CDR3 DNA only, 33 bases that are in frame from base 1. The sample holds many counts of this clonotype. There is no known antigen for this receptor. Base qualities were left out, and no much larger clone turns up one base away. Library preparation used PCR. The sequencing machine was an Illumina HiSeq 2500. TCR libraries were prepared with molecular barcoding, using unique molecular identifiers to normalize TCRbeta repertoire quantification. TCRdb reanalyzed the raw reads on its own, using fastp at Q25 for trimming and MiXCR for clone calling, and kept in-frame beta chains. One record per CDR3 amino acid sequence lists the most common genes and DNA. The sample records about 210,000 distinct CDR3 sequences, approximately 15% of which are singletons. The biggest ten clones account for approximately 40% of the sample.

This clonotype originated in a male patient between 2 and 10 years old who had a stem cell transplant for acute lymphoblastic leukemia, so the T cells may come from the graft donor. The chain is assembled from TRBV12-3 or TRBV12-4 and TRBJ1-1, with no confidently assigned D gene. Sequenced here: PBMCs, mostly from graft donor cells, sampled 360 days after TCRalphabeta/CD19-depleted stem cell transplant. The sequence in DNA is TGTGCCAGCAGTTTAACGGCCGAAGCTTTCTTT. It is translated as CASSLTAEAFF.